This TCR beta chain derives from a study of CD8 T cells in cerebrospinal fluid in Alzheimer's disease. TCRdb reanalyzed the 10x single-cell sequencing reads and collapses them to one entry per CDR3 protein, without DNA. This sample's clone table lists 850 to 1,200 distinct CDR3 sequences. The CDR3 is made up of 15 amino acids. In germline, CDR1 is MNHEY, CDR2 SMNVEV (reference sequence). General study results and limits: In mild cognitive impairment or Alzheimer's disease, the biggest CSF clone made up more TCRs than in controls.

This clonotype is labeled medium-sized based on frequency. Its matching antigen is unknown. The rearrangement links TRBV27 to TRBJ2-1; checking the TCRdb D call of TRBD1 is not possible without DNA. The clonotype comes from a human donor in good health. The sequenced sample consisted of cerebrospinal fluid. The CDR3 loop reads CASSSGQGKYNEQFF.